A single sample is the source of the 20 T cell receptor beta chains below, sequenced in a study of T-cell reconstitution after alpha-beta-depleted transplantation in children. Unique molecular identifiers were built into the TCRbeta library. TCRdb reprocessed the PCR reads with MiXCR, giving one entry per CDR3 protein. In the table there are under 450,000 distinct CDR3 sequences, around 15% of which are singletons. The specimen was PBMCs, mostly from graft donor cells, collected 360 days after TCRalphabeta/CD19-depleted stem cell transplant. The receptors were gathered from a boy in the first two years of life who had a stem cell transplant for Wiskott-Aldrich syndrome, so the T cells may come from the graft donor.

This clonotype occurred a few times. The chain combines TRBV7-9 with TRBJ2-7; 11 bases align to TRBD1. Germline V gene lookup returns CDR1 SEHNR and CDR2 FQNEAQ (reference sequence). The CDR3 is 16 amino acids. The trim removed 5 bases at V and 2 bases at J, leaving 8 bases unmatched. CDR3 in DNA: TGTGCCAGCAGCAATAGGGACAGGGGGGAACCCTACGAGCAGTACTTC. Residues: CASSNRDRGEPYEQYF. The full variable domain, with the rest looked up from reference TRBV7-9 and TRBJ2-7, is DTGVSQNPRHKITKRGQNVTFRCDPISEHNRLYWYRQTLGQGPEFLTYFQNEAQLEKSRLLSDRFSAERPKGSFSTLEIQRTEQGDSAMYLCASSNRDRGEPYEQYFGPGTRLTVT.

The chain is built from TRBV12-3 or TRBV12-4 and TRBJ1-1; D is undetermined. V lost 3 bases to trimming and J lost 1 base, with 9 bases between them. The CDR3 has 14 amino acids. Here the CDR3 reads CASSLEQPNTEAFF. The CDR3 DNA sequence: TGTGCCAGCAGTTTGGAGCAGCCGAACACTGAAGCTTTCTTT.

The V and J genes are TRBV25-1 and TRBJ2-7; D unresolved. Between the trimmed V and J ends, which lost 11 bases and 0 bases, there was a span of 11 bases. Germline V gives CDR1 MGHDK, CDR2 SYGVNS. The CDR3 is 12 residues long. In nucleotides, the CDR3 is TGTGCCGTGAGTTCCTTCTCCTACGAGCAGTACTTC. As protein: CAVSSFSYEQYF.

The table lists this clonotype with a few counts. V usage is TRBV29-1 and J usage is TRBJ2-7, with D uncertain. The germline V and J ends were trimmed by 3 bases and 5 bases, with 5 bases remaining between them. CDR3 length: 10 residues. CDR1 and CDR2 from the germline V gene are SQVTM and ANQGSEA. In DNA, the CDR3 is TGCAGCGTTGACCCAGACGAGCAGTACTTC. Residues: CSVDPDEQYF.

The V and J genes are TRBV20-1 and TRBJ2-3; D is undetermined. Trimming took off 5 bases at V and 2 bases at J, with 14 bases between the two ends. The length of the CDR3 is 14 residues. CDR1 and CDR2 (germline): DFQATT, SNEGSKA (reference sequence). The CDR3 region is CSAVTAAPTDTQYF. The DNA of the CDR3 is TGCAGTGCTGTTACGGCGGCCCCCACAGATACGCAGTATTTT.

The chain combines TRBV5-1 with TRBJ2-7; D possibly corresponds to TRBD1 (7 bases). V lost 4 bases, J lost 3 bases, and 17 bases lay in between. The CDR3 contains 15 residues. Germline V gene data show CDR1 as SGHRS and CDR2 as YFSETQ. CDR3 bases: TGCGCCAGCAGCGGAGGGACAGCGAAAATCTACGAGCAGTACTTC. Its translation: CASSGGTAKIYEQYF.

V gene TRBV6-1 combines with J gene TRBJ2-7; D is perhaps TRBD2 (6 bases). This CDR3 region has 13 residues. Germline values: CDR1 MNHNS, CDR2 SASEGT. Trimming removed 10 bases from V and 7 bases from J, with 20 bases in between. CDR3 residues: CATKAATEGEQYF. CDR3 DNA sequence: TGTGCCACCAAGGCGGCGACGGAGGGGGAGCAGTACTTC.

This clonotype is a singleton in its sample. This rearrangement joins TRBV12-3 or TRBV12-4 to TRBJ2-1; 11 bases agree with TRBD2. The V and J ends lost 4 bases and 5 bases, in that order; junction bases with no gene match: 4. The CDR3 runs 15 residues. The chain's CDR3 is CASSSSGRWNNEQFF. The CDR3 DNA reads TGTGCCAGCAGTTCTAGCGGGAGGTGGAACAATGAGCAGTTCTTC.

V is TRBV10-2 and J is TRBJ2-1, with TRBD1 matching 7 bases. In germline, CDR1 is WSHSY, CDR2 SAAADI. The CDR3 runs 17 residues. J lost 8 bases, V lost 7 bases, and 20 bases had no gene match. The CDR3 reads CASTDRRGRQLRDEQFF. The CDR3 DNA reads as TGCGCCAGCACCGACCGCAGGGGGAGACAGTTAAGGGATGAGCAGTTCTTC.

This clonotype showed up many times. The chain couples TRBV16 to TRBJ2-3; D gene uncertain. The CDR3 loop spans 13 amino acids. CDR1 is KGHSY, CDR2 FQNENV, per germline. Trimming removed 0 bases at V and 3 bases at J, with 4 bases between. The CDR3, as DNA: TGTGCCAGCAGCCAATCAGGGACAGATACGCAGTATTTT. This translates into CASSQSGTDTQYF. Using reference TRBV16 and TRBJ2-3 for the parts outside the CDR3, the full variable domain is GEEVAQTPKHLVRGEGQKAKLYCAPIKGHSYVFWYQQVLKNEFKFLISFQNENVFDETGMPKERFSAKCLPNSPCSLEIQATKLEDSAVYFCASSQSGTDTQYFGPGTRLTVL.

In this sample, this clonotype turned up many times. The J gene is TRBJ2-2, the V gene TRBV4-3, with a possible D match to TRBD1 (6 bases). Per the germline V gene, CDR1 is LGHNA and CDR2 is YSLEER. V lost 5 bases and J 2 bases, leaving 18 bases between the germline ends. The CDR3 loop spans 17 amino acids. CDR3 sequence: CASSSPSGHLNTGELFF. The CDR3 nucleotides are TGCGCCAGCAGCTCACCCTCGGGACACTTAAACACCGGGGAGCTGTTTTTT.

The V call is TRBV4-2, the J call TRBJ2-1; TRBD1 is a possible D gene (6 bases). This CDR3 is built from 19 residues. Germline V CDR1 and CDR2: LGHNA, YNFKEQ. V was shortened by 9 bases and J by 1 base, with 28 bases between the two germline ends. CDR3 sequence: CASQHRQALISFSYNEQFF. The CDR3 DNA is TGTGCCAGTCAGCATCGACAGGCCCTAATCAGCTTTTCCTACAATGAGCAGTTCTTC.

The V call is TRBV11-2, the J call TRBJ2-7, with D uncertain. The CDR3 sequence is 13 residues long. From germline, CDR1 is SGHAT and CDR2 FQNNGV. Trimming removed 3 bases from V and 3 bases from J, with 9 bases in between. The CDR3 region is CASSLSLVYEQYF. CDR3 DNA: TGTGCCAGCAGCTTGTCCCTAGTCTACGAGCAGTACTTC.

In its sample, this clonotype was seen a few times. V usage is TRBV9 and J usage is TRBJ1-5; D ambiguous. Germline V gene sequence: CDR1 SGDLS, CDR2 YYNGEE. The CDR3 is 13 residues long. Trimming left V 0 bases short and J 6 bases short, with 7 bases between. In nucleotides, the CDR3 is TGTGCCAGCAGCGTAGCAGGCAGTCAGCCCCAGCATTTT. Translating it yields CASSVAGSQPQHF. Based on the CDR3 plus reference TRBV9 and TRBJ1-5, the full variable domain is DSGVTQTPKHLITATGQRVTLRCSPRSGDLSVYWYQQSLDQGLQFLIQYYNGEERAKGNILERFSAQQFPDLHSELNLSSLELGDSALYFCASSVAGSQPQHFGDGTRLSIL.

In this sample, this clonotype turned up a few times. V usage is TRBV6-2 or TRBV6-3 and J usage is TRBJ1-2; 7 bases are a match to TRBD1. The ends lost 3 bases at V and 2 bases at J; junction bases unmatched: 18. Germline V gene lookup returns CDR1 MNHEY and CDR2 SVGEGT. CDR3 length equals 19 residues. This CDR3 reads CASSYFGSSSGRGNYGYTF. CDR3 nucleotide sequence: TGTGCCAGCAGTTATTTCGGATCGTCAAGCGGCAGGGGGAACTATGGCTACACCTTC.

This rearrangement joins TRBV3-1 to TRBJ1-1; 10 bases map to TRBD1. Germline V gene sequence: CDR1 LGHDT, CDR2 YNNKEL (reference sequence). The CDR3 covers 14 residues. With V trimmed by 5 bases and J by 5 bases, 5 bases remained unmatched. The CDR3 loop is CASSDRGLRTEAFF. The CDR3 DNA sequence: TGTGCCAGCAGCGACAGGGGGCTGAGAACTGAAGCTTTCTTT. Looking up the rest from reference TRBV3-1 and TRBJ1-1 gives the full variable domain: DTAVSQTPKYLVTQMGNDKSIKCEQNLGHDTMYWYKQDSKKFLKIMFSYNNKELIINETVPNRFSPKSPDKAHLNLHINSLELGDSAVYFCASSDRGLRTEAFFGQGTRLTVV.

This chain connects TRBV10-2 to TRBJ2-1, with TRBD2 matching over 9 bases. Germline-derived CDR1 and CDR2 are WSHSY and SAAADI. Trimming at V came to 2 bases and at J to 8 bases, leaving 7 bases not matched to a gene. The CDR3 spans 15 residues. In DNA form, the CDR3 reads TGCGCCAGCAGTGAGCTCCCGGGACTAGCCCATGAGCAGTTCTTC. Translating gives CASSELPGLAHEQFF.

This clonotype has at least ten counts. This chain joins TRBV5-1 and TRBJ2-1; D could derive from TRBD1 or TRBD2 (5 bases each). The CDR3 runs to 16 residues. CDR1 SGHRS and CDR2 YFSETQ come from the germline V gene. V was pared by 7 bases and J by 7 bases, with 24 bases between. For the CDR3, the DNA is TGCGCCAGCTACAGCAATCTAAGGCCAGGGAGTAATGAGCAGTTCTTC. Translation gives CASYSNLRPGSNEQFF. The full variable domain, rest sourced from reference TRBV5-1 and TRBJ2-1, is KAGVTQTPRYLIKTRGQQVTLSCSPISGHRSVSWYQQTPGQGLQFLFEYFSETQRNKGNFPGRFSGRQFSNSRSEMNVSTLELGDSALYLCASYSNLRPGSNEQFFGPGTRLTVL.

This rearrangement joins TRBV27 to TRBJ2-3; TRBD2 aligns across 10 bases. CDR3 length equals 14 residues. Looked up from germline, CDR1 is MNHEY and CDR2 is SMNVEV (reference sequence). J lost 6 bases, V lost 6 bases, and 6 bases had no gene match. The CDR3 loop reads CASSPSGRIDTQYF. Written as DNA, the CDR3 is TGTGCCAGCAGCCCTAGCGGGAGAATTGATACGCAGTATTTT.

This clonotype was counted at least ten times. This chain links TRBV7-2 with TRBJ2-1, with a weak D call TRBD1 (5 bases). The CDR3 runs to 14 residues. The V and J ends lost 1 base and 9 bases respectively, with 13 bases between them. Germline V CDR1 and CDR2: SGHTA, FQGNSA. CDR3 DNA: TGTGCCAGCAGCTTAGTCCAGGGAATGGGTGAGCAGTTCTTC. Its protein product is CASSLVQGMGEQFF.